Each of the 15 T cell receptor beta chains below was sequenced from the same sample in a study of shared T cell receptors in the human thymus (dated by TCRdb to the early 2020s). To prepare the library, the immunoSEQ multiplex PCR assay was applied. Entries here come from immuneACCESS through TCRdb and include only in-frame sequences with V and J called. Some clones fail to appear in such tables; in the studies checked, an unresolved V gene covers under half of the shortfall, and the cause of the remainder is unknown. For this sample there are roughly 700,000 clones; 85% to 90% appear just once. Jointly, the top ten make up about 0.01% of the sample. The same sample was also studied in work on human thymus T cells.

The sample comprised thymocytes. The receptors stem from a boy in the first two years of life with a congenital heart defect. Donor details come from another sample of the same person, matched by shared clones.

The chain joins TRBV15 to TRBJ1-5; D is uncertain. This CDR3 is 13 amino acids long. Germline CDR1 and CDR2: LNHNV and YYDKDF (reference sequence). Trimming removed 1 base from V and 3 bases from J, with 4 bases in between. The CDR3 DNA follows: TGTGCCACCAGCAGAGTCGTCAATCAGCCCCAGCATTTT. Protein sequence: CATSRVVNQPQHF.

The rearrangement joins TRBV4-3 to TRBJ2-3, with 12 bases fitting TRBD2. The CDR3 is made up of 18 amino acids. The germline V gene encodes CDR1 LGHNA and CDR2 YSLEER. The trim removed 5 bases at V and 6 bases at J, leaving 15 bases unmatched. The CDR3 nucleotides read TGCGCCAGCAGCTCCCCGGGAAGACTAGCGGGAGAGGGGGATACGCAGTATTTT. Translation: CASSSPGRLAGEGDTQYF.

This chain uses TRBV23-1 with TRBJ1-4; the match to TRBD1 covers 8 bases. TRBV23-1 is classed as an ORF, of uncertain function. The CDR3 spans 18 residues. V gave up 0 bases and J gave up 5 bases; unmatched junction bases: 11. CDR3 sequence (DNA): TGCGCCAGCAGTCAATCCCATAGGACAGGGATCGAAAATGAAAAACTGTTTTTT. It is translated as CASSQSHRTGIENEKLFF.

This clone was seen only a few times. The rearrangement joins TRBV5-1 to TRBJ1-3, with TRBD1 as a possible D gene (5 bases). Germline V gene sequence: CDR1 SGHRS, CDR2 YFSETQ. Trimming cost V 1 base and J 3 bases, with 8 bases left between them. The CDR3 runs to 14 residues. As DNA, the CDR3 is TGCGCCAGCAGCTTGACAGGAGATGGAAACACCATATATTTT. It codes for CASSLTGDGNTIYF.

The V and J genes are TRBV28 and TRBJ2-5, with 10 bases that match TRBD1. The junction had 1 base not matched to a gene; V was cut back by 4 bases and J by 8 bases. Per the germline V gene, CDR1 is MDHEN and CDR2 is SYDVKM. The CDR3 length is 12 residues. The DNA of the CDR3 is TGTGCCAGCAGTTGGGACAGGGGAACCCAGTACTTC. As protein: CASSWDRGTQYF.

CDR3 in amino acids: CASSHSTSGSGELFF. DNA for the CDR3: TGTGCCAGCAGCCATTCGACTAGCGGGAGCGGGGAGCTGTTTTTT. The genes are TRBV5-8 and TRBJ2-2; 12 bases align to TRBD2. The CDR3 consists of 15 residues. Germline CDR1 and CDR2: SGHTS and YDEGEE. The V gene end was trimmed by 4 bases and the J gene end by 7 bases; junction bases not matched to a gene: 5.

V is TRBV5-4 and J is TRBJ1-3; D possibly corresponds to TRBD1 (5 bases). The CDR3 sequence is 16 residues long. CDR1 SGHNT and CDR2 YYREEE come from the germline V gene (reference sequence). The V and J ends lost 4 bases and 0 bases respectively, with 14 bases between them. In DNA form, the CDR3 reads TGTGCCAGCAGCCCCCGATGGGGCTTCTCTGGAAACACCATATATTTT. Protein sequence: CASSPRWGFSGNTIYF.

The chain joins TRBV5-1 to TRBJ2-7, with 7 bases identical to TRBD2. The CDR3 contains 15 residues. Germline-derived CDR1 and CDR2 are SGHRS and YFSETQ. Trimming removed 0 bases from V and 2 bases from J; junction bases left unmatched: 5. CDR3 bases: TGCGCCAGCAGCTTGGTGGGAGGGACCACCTACGAGCAGTACTTC. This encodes CASSLVGGTTYEQYF.

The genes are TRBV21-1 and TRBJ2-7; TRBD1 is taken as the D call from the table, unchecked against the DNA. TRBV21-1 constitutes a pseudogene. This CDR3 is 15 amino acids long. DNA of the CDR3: TGTGCCAGCAGCAAGCGGGACAGGAACATTTACGAGCAGTACTTC. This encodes CASSKRDRNIYEQYF.

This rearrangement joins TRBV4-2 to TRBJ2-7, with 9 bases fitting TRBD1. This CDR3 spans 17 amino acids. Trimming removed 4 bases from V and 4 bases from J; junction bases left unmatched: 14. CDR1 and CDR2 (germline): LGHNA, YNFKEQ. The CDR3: CASSLNPGQGGKYEQYF. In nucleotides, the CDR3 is TGTGCCAGCAGCCTTAACCCGGGACAGGGTGGAAAGTACGAGCAGTACTTC.

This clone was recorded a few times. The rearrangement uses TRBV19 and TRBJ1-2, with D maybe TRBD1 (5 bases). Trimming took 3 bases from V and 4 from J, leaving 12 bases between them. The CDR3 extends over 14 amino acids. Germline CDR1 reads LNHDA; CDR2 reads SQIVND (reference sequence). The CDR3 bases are TGTGCCAGTAGTATGGGGGGTCCCCCCTATGGCTACACCTTC. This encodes CASSMGGPPYGYTF.

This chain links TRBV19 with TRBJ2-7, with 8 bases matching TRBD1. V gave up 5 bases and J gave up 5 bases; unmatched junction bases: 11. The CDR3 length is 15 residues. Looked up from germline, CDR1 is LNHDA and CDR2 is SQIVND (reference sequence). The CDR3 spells CASSLLRTGYHEQYF. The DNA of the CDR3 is TGTGCCAGTAGTCTCCTAAGGACAGGGTACCACGAGCAGTACTTC.

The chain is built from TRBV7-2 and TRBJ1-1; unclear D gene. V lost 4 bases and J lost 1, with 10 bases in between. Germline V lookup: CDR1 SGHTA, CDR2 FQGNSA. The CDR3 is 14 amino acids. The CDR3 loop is CASSSFTENTEAFF. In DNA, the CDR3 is TGTGCCAGCAGCTCATTTACAGAGAACACTGAAGCTTTCTTT.

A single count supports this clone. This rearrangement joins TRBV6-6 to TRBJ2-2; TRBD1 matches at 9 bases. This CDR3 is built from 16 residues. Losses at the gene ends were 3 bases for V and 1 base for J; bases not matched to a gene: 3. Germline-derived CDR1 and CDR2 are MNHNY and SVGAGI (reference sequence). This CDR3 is CASSYTGGRNTGELFF. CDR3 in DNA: TGTGCCAGCAGTTATACAGGGGGCCGGAACACCGGGGAGCTGTTTTTT.

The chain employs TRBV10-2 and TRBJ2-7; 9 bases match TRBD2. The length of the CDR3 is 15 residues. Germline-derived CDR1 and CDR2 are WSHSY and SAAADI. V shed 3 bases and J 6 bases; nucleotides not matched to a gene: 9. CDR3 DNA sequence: TGCGCCAGCAGTGAAGCCGGGACTAGCTTTCTCGAGCAGTACTTC. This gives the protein CASSEAGTSFLEQYF.